This is a list of T cell receptor beta chains from one sample in a study of blood T cell repertoires in COVID-19. Clones were read by immunoSEQ multiplex PCR, and TCRdb kept only the in-frame ones, dropping some. This sample has around 270,000 clones, with approximately 85% found just once. Input material: PBMCs or T cells enriched from blood (not recorded which). The source of these receptors is a woman in her thirties who had recovered from COVID-19. CDR3s include the opening cysteine and the closing phenylalanine or tryptophan. A D gene is named only where the DNA matches it firmly. Only part of the rows carry a size: once, few, many, or a class if the clone is expanded.

len: 15; abundance: .; d_gene: TRBD2; j_gene: TRBJ2-7; v_gene: TRBV27; CDR3aa: CASSLMAGDFLEQYF; CDR3nt: TGTGCCAGCAGTTTAATGGCGGGAGATTTCTTAGAGCAGTACTTC
len: 19; abundance: .; d_gene: TRBD2; j_gene: TRBJ2-7; v_gene: TRBV7-9; CDR3aa: CASFPGGRVLQSTIQQQYF; CDR3nt: TGTGCCAGCTTTCCCGGTGGGAGGGTTCTCCAATCTACGATTCAGCAGCAGTACTTC
len: 14; abundance: .; d_gene: TRBD1; j_gene: TRBJ1-2; v_gene: TRBV7-6; CDR3aa: CASSLTGGSDGYTF; CDR3nt: TGTGCCAGCAGCTTGACAGGGGGCAGCGATGGCTACACCTTC
len: 15; abundance: .; d_gene: .; j_gene: TRBJ1-1; v_gene: TRBV20-1; CDR3aa: CSASLAGTHNTEAFF; CDR3nt: TGCAGTGCTAGTTTGGCCGGGACACATAACACTGAAGCTTTCTTT
len: 15; abundance: .; d_gene: .; j_gene: TRBJ2-1; v_gene: TRBV7-2; CDR3aa: CASSLVYSSYNEQFF; CDR3nt: TGTGCCAGCAGCTTAGTGTATAGCTCCTACAATGAGCAGTTCTTC
len: 17; abundance: once; d_gene: TRBD1; j_gene: TRBJ2-3; v_gene: TRBV28; CDR3aa: CASSLLPGQGSTDTQYF; CDR3nt: TGTGCCAGCAGTTTATTGCCGGGACAGGGGAGCACAGATACGCAGTATTTT
len: 15; abundance: .; d_gene: TRBD1; j_gene: TRBJ1-3; v_gene: TRBV15; CDR3aa: CATSRDRGPGNTIYF; CDR3nt: TGTGCCACCAGCAGAGATAGGGGGCCTGGAAACACCATATATTTT
len: 14; abundance: .; d_gene: .; j_gene: TRBJ2-7; v_gene: TRBV18; CDR3aa: CASSKGGDSYEQYF; CDR3nt: TGTGCCAGCTCAAAAGGGGGTGACTCCTACGAGCAGTACTTC
len: 17; abundance: .; d_gene: TRBD1; j_gene: TRBJ2-2; v_gene: TRBV7-9; CDR3aa: CASSSTRDRASPGELFF; CDR3nt: TGTGCCAGCAGCTCTACTCGGGACAGGGCTTCCCCCGGGGAGCTGTTTTTT
len: 12; abundance: .; d_gene: .; j_gene: TRBJ1-1; v_gene: TRBV10-3; CDR3aa: CATDPGGSEAFF; CDR3nt: TGTGCCACGGACCCCGGGGGAAGTGAAGCTTTCTTT
len: 13; abundance: .; d_gene: .; j_gene: TRBJ2-2; v_gene: TRBV2; CDR3aa: CASSYRVPGELFF; CDR3nt: TGTGCCAGCAGTTACAGGGTGCCCGGGGAGCTGTTTTTT
len: 17; abundance: .; d_gene: .; j_gene: TRBJ1-4; v_gene: TRBV27; CDR3aa: CASKDGIRGSANEKLFF; CDR3nt: TGTGCCAGCAAGGATGGCATAAGAGGCTCGGCTAATGAAAAACTGTTTTTT
len: 15; abundance: .; d_gene: TRBD2; j_gene: TRBJ2-1; v_gene: TRBV6-4; CDR3aa: CATSLLAGENNEQFF; CDR3nt: TGTGCCACCTCACTACTAGCGGGGGAAAACAATGAGCAGTTCTTC
len: 15; abundance: .; d_gene: .; j_gene: TRBJ1-6; v_gene: TRBV19; CDR3aa: CASGQLSFGRSPLHF; CDR3nt: TGTGCCAGCGGACAGCTCTCGTTCGGTCGTTCACCCCTCCACTTT